The clone carrying this T cell receptor (beta chain) is a singleton in its sample. Its antigen is not known. The CDR3 totals 15 residues. The germline gives CDR1 SGHAT, CDR2 FQDESV (reference sequence). The V and J ends lost 1 base and 4 bases respectively, with 14 bases between them. This sample is part of a study of cytotoxic CD8 clonotypes in ibrutinib-treated CLL. Assay used: immunoSEQ multiplex PCR; TCRdb lists only in-frame clones, some missing. The sample consists of around 310,000 clones, about 77% of them appearing once. Broader study findings: Clonality was higher at ibrutinib response and returned toward baseline at progression. Public clonotypes were uncommon and contracted or stayed stable on treatment.

The TCR comes from a human donor with chronic lymphocytic leukemia. The sequenced sample was PBMCs, obtained before ibrutinib treatment. The chain employs TRBV11-1 and TRBJ2-7, with TRBD1 as a possible D gene (6 bases). DNA of the CDR3: TGTGCCAGCAGCTTAGAGGTAGGACAGTCGTACGAGCAGTACTTC. It codes for CASSLEVGQSYEQYF. Variable domain in full (rest from reference TRBV11-1 and TRBJ2-7): EAEVAQSPRYKITEKSQAVAFWCDPISGHATLYWYRQILGQGPELLVQFQDESVVDDSQLPKDRFSAERLKGVDSTLKIQPAELGDSAMYLCASSLEVGQSYEQYFGPGTRLTVT.